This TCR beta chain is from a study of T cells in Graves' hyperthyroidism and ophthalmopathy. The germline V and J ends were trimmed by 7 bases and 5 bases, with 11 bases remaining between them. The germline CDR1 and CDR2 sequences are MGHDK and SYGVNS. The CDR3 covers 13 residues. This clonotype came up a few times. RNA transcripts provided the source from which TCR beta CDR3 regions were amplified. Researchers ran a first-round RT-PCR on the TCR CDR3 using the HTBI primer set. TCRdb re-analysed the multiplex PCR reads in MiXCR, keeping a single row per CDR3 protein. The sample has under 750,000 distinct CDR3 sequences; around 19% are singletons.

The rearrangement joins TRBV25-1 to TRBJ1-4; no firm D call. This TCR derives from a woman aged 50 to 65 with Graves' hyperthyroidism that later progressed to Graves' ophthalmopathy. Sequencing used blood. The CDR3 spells CASNRHLNEKLFF. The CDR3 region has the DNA TGTGCCAGCAATCGCCATCTGAATGAAAAACTGTTTTTT.